The sequence of this T cell receptor (beta chain) was determined in a study of blood T cell repertoires in COVID-19. As for the study in general: Spain, Italy and the United States supplied samples that represented acute and convalescent COVID-19. T cells, B-cell-depleted T cells, or PBMCs provided the cDNA or gDNA that served as material.

Original data processing: Amplification of reference gene primers was used by the study to estimate nucleated cell counts. Assay used: immunoSEQ multiplex PCR; TCRdb lists only in-frame clones, some missing. D and trimming come from the DNA, and the V and J calls and clone size come from that table. The sample records approximately 100,000 clones, roughly 82% being singletons. This CDR3 is 14 amino acids long. Per germline, CDR1 SGDLS and CDR2 YYNGEE. V was clipped by 0 bases and J by 6 bases, with 10 bases between them. The TCR originated in a man aged 55 to 70 with acute or convalescent COVID-19. The genes are TRBV9 and TRBJ2-1; the D gene is possibly TRBD1 (5 bases). Specimen: peripheral blood. CDR3: CASSVGDRGNEQFF. The CDR3 nucleotides are TGTGCCAGCAGCGTAGGGGATAGGGGCAATGAGCAGTTCTTC.